This T cell receptor beta chain was sequenced in a study of T-cell reconstitution after alpha-beta-depleted transplantation in children (dated by TCRdb to the mid-2010s). Background on the whole study: T-cell immune reconstitution after TCRalphabeta/CD19-depleted allogeneic hematopoietic cell transplantation in children was quantitatively tracked in the study by means of TCR repertoire profiling. General conclusions and limits of the study: Over the following months the frequencies of hyperexpanded clones went down, and after one year T-cell counts and TCRbeta diversity were mostly credited to newly produced T cells. About two months after transplant, the apparently early recovery of alphabetaT-cell counts reportedly depended on just several hundred clones that had expanded rapidly and came from non-depleted graft cells. In some patients, the high TCRbeta diversity seen at day 60 was put down to recipient T cells and intrathymic progenitors that had survived conditioning.

A few counts support this clonotype. Which antigen it targets is not known. No per-base quality is available; no much larger clone lies one base away. Receptor amplification or capture employed PCR. TCRdb shows the sequencer as Illumina HiSeq 2500. To normalize quantification of the TCRbeta repertoire, the TCR libraries were built with molecular barcoding that relied on unique molecular identifiers. The public reads were run again by TCRdb, first through fastp at Q25 and then through MiXCR, and only productive beta chains were kept. Merged by CDR3 protein, the rows form single entries marked with the most common genes and DNA. The sample profile shows 300,000 to 400,000 distinct CDR3 sequences; around 25% of them were found once. Roughly 9.7% of the sample belongs to the ten largest clones. The treatment or condition label, as the study defines it: allogeneic hematopoietic cell transplantation with graft depleted of TCRalphabeta T cells and CD19 B cells. TCRalphabeta/CD19-depleted allogeneic hematopoietic cell grafts were given to the transplant recipients, all of whom were children.

CDR3 length: 17 amino acids, cysteine to phenylalanine. The DNA shown is the 51-base CDR3, in frame from base 1. The germline V end is reduced by 4 bases and the J end by 7 bases; junction bases left unmatched: 15. Via the germline V gene, CDR1 is MGHRA and CDR2 YSYEKL. The sequence links TRBV4-1 to TRBJ2-3, with 9 bases in between that match TRBD1. The sample was PBMCs, mostly from graft donor cells, taken 180 days after TCRalphabeta/CD19-depleted stem cell transplant. The receptor was isolated from a male patient younger than 18 who had a stem cell transplant for acute lymphoblastic leukemia, so the T cells may come from the graft donor. The sequence in DNA is TGCGCCAGCAGCCCCCCTGGAGGGACAGGGATTACAAATACGCAGTATTTT. Its protein reads: CASSPPGGTGITNTQYF.